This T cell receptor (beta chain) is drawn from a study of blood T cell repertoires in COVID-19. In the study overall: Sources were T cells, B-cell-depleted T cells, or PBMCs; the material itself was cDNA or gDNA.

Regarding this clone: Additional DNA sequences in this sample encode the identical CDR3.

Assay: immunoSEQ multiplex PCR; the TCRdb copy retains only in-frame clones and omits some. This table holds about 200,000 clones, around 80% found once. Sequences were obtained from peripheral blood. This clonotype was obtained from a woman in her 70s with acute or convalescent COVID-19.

In DNA, the CDR3 is TGTGCCAGCAGCGTGGCAGGGCAGAATTCACCCCTCCACTTT. Its protein product is CASSVAGQNSPLHF. The V call is TRBV9, the J call TRBJ1-6; possibly TRBD1 for D (5 bases). This CDR3 comprises 14 residues. Trimming stripped 2 bases from V and 7 bases from J, with 10 bases between. Germline CDR1 is SGDLS and CDR2 is YYNGEE. The variable domain in full, with the rest retrieved from reference TRBV9 and TRBJ1-6, is DSGVTQTPKHLITATGQRVTLRCSPRSGDLSVYWYQQSLDQGLQFLIQYYNGEERAKGNILERFSAQQFPDLHSELNLSSLELGDSALYFCASSVAGQNSPLHFGNGTRLTVT.